This T cell receptor beta chain was retrieved from a study of cytomegalovirus exposure and HLA in healthy donors. Study-level results: Researchers had no immune exposure information except CMV serostatus available. Links to common viral pathogens appeared, in a later analysis, for several of the most significant clusters.

For this clone: Its antigen is not known.

PCR employed 60 Vbeta and 13 Jbeta primers. Profiling relied on immunoSEQ multiplex PCR, and the TCRdb table lists in-frame clones only, not all of them. The top ten hold roughly 13% of the sample, which has 150,000 to 200,000 clones, around four fifths seen once. The V and J ends lost 8 bases and 0 bases, in that order; junction bases with no gene match: 16. Germline CDR1 and CDR2: SNHLY and FYNNEI. The length of the CDR3 is 19 residues. This TCR was recovered from a woman aged 45-65 years in good health and CMV-seropositive. Sequencing was performed on PBMCs. This chain uses TRBV2 with TRBJ2-2, with 9 bases lining up with TRBD2. Here the CDR3 DNA reads TGTGCCAGCCGGGTACCGGCTAGCGGGGTGCAACCGAACACCGGGGAGCTGTTTTTT. Translation gives CASRVPASGVQPNTGELFF.